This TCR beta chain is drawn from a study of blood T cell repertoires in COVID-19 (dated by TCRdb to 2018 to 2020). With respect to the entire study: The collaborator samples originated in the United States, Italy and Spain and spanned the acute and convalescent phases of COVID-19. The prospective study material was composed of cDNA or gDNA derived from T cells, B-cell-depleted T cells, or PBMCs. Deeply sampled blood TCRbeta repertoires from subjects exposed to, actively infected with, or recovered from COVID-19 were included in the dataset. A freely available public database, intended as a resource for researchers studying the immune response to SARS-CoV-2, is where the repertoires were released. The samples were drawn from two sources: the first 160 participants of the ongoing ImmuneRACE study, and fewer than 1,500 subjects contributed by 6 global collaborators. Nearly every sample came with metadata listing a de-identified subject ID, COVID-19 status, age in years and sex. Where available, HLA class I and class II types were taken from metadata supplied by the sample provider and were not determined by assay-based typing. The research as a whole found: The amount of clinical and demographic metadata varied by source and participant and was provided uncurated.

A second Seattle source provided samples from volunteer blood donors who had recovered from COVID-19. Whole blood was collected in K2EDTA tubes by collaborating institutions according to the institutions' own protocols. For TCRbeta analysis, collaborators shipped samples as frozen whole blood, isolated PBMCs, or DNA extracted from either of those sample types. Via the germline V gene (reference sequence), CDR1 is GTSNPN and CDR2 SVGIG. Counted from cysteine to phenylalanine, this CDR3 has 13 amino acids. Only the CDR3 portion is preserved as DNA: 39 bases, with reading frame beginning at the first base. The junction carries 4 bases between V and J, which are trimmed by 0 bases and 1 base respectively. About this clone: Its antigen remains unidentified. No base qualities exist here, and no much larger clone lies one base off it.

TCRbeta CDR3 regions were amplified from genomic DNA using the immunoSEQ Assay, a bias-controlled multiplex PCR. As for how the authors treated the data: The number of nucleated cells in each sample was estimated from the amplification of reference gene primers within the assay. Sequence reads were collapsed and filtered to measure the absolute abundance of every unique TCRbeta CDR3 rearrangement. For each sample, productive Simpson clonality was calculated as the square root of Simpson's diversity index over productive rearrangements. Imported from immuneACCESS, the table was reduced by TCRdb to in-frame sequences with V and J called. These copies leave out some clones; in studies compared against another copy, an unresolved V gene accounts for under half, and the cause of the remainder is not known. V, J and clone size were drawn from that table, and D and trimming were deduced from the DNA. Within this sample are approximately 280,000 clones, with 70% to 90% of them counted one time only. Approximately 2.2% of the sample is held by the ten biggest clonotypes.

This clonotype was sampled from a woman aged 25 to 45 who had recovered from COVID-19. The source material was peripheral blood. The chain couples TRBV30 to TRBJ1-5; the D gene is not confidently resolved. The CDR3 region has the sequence CAWSVESNQPQHF. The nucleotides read TGTGCCTGGAGTGTGGAGAGCAATCAGCCCCAGCATTTT.